A selection of T cell receptor beta chains follows, all from one sample in a study of blood T cell repertoires in COVID-19. The table came from immunoSEQ multiplex PCR; TCRdb's copy has only in-frame clones and leaves some out. The sample lists about 230,000 clones; around 78% were seen once. The sample consisted of peripheral blood. Every receptor here comes from a woman between 70 and 85 years old with active or convalescent COVID-19. CDR3s include the opening cysteine and the closing phenylalanine or tryptophan. Fields, in order: J gene, D gene, clone size, V gene, CDR3 DNA, CDR3 protein. The D gene is left open where the match is weak. A row's size may be missing; if present it is once, few, many or a size class.

j_call: TRBJ2-7; d_call: -; clone_size: -; v_call: TRBV14; cdr3_nt: TGTGCCAGCAGCCAAGATCGGGCCTACGAGCAGTACTTC; cdr3_aa: CASSQDRAYEQYF
j_call: TRBJ2-1; d_call: TRBD1; clone_size: -; v_call: TRBV9; cdr3_nt: TGTGCCAGCAGCGTAGCCCGGGACAGGGGGCGGAATGAGCAGTTCTTC; cdr3_aa: CASSVARDRGRNEQFF
j_call: TRBJ2-5; d_call: -; clone_size: once; v_call: TRBV11-2; cdr3_nt: TGTGCCAGCAGCTTCCAGGGTGGGGAGACCCAGTACTTC; cdr3_aa: CASSFQGGETQYF
j_call: TRBJ2-2; d_call: TRBD2; clone_size: few; v_call: TRBV6-5; cdr3_nt: TGTGCCAGCAGCCTACTAGCGGGAGAAACCGGGGAGCTGTTTTTT; cdr3_aa: CASSLLAGETGELFF
j_call: TRBJ1-1; d_call: TRBD1; clone_size: -; v_call: TRBV9; cdr3_nt: TGTGCCAGCAGCGTAGCTCGGGCAGGGGGGAACACTGAAGCTTTCTTT; cdr3_aa: CASSVARAGGNTEAFF
j_call: TRBJ1-2; d_call: -; clone_size: -; v_call: TRBV6-5; cdr3_nt: TGTGCCAGCAGTTCGTTTAACTATGGCTACACCTTC; cdr3_aa: CASSSFNYGYTF
j_call: TRBJ2-4; d_call: -; clone_size: once; v_call: TRBV7-6; cdr3_nt: TGTGCCAGCAGCCTCTCAAACATTCAGTACTTC; cdr3_aa: CASSLSNIQYF
j_call: TRBJ2-5; d_call: -; clone_size: -; v_call: TRBV5-1; cdr3_nt: TGCGCCAGCAGCTTGGTAATGAACCCAGAAGAGACCCAGTACTTC; cdr3_aa: CASSLVMNPEETQYF
j_call: TRBJ2-1; d_call: TRBD1; clone_size: -; v_call: TRBV2; cdr3_nt: TGTGCCAGCACCACCGGGACAGGGGGCAATGAGCAGTTCTTC; cdr3_aa: CASTTGTGGNEQFF
j_call: TRBJ1-1; d_call: TRBD1; clone_size: -; v_call: TRBV9; cdr3_nt: TGTGCCAGCAGCCCGGGGACAGGGAAAGCTTTCTTT; cdr3_aa: CASSPGTGKAFF
j_call: TRBJ1-5; d_call: -; clone_size: -; v_call: TRBV28; cdr3_nt: TGTGCCAGCAGTTTAAAACAGGGATCTCAGCCCCAGCATTTT; cdr3_aa: CASSLKQGSQPQHF
j_call: TRBJ1-6; d_call: -; clone_size: -; v_call: TRBV5-5; cdr3_nt: TGTGCCAGCAGCTTGGTGGCGGGTAAAGGGAATTCACCCCTCCACTTT; cdr3_aa: CASSLVAGKGNSPLHF
j_call: TRBJ2-6; d_call: -; clone_size: -; v_call: TRBV13; cdr3_nt: TGTGCCAGCAGCGGGCTCCTCGGACACTCTGGGGCCAACGTCCTGACTTTC; cdr3_aa: CASSGLLGHSGANVLTF
j_call: TRBJ1-2; d_call: -; clone_size: -; v_call: TRBV6-6; cdr3_nt: TGTGCCAGCAGTCTAGGGGGAGACACTGTACTCGGCTACACCTTC; cdr3_aa: CASSLGGDTVLGYTF
j_call: TRBJ1-2; d_call: TRBD1; clone_size: -; v_call: TRBV11-2; cdr3_nt: TGTGCCAGCAGCTTATTTCGACAGGGCAAGGGGTATAACTATGGCTACACCTTC; cdr3_aa: CASSLFRQGKGYNYGYTF
j_call: TRBJ2-3; d_call: TRBD2; clone_size: -; v_call: TRBV6-5; cdr3_nt: TGTGCCAGCCAGCGGGATTTAGCAGATACGCAGTATTTT; cdr3_aa: CASQRDLADTQYF
j_call: TRBJ2-4; d_call: -; clone_size: -; v_call: TRBV7-9; cdr3_nt: TGTGCCAGCAGCTCCAACCCAGGGGTAGCCAAAAACATTCAGTACTTC; cdr3_aa: CASSSNPGVAKNIQYF
j_call: TRBJ2-7; d_call: TRBD2; clone_size: -; v_call: TRBV5-1; cdr3_nt: TGCGCCAGCAGCTTGGGGACTAGCGGGGGGAAAGGGGAGCAGTACTTC; cdr3_aa: CASSLGTSGGKGEQYF
j_call: TRBJ1-4; d_call: -; clone_size: -; v_call: TRBV28; cdr3_nt: TGTGCCAGCAGTACCCTCATGGGGGGAGGAACTAATGAAAAACTGTTTTTT; cdr3_aa: CASSTLMGGGTNEKLFF
j_call: TRBJ1-1; d_call: -; clone_size: -; v_call: TRBV3-1/TRBV3-2; cdr3_nt: TGTGCCAGCAGCCAAGGCCCAGACACTGAAGCTTTCTTT; cdr3_aa: CASSQGPDTEAFF
j_call: TRBJ2-1; d_call: -; clone_size: -; v_call: TRBV7-9; cdr3_nt: TGTGCCAGCAGCTCCCAGGGTGGGCACAATGAGCAGTTCTTC; cdr3_aa: CASSSQGGHNEQFF
j_call: TRBJ2-3; d_call: TRBD1; clone_size: -; v_call: TRBV19; cdr3_nt: TGTGCCAGTAGTACCGTGACAGGGGGAGATACGCAGTATTTT; cdr3_aa: CASSTVTGGDTQYF
j_call: TRBJ2-7; d_call: TRBD1; clone_size: -; v_call: TRBV10-2; cdr3_nt: TGCGCCATTAAGGTGGCAGGGGGCCACGAGCAGTACTTC; cdr3_aa: CAIKVAGGHEQYF
j_call: TRBJ1-1; d_call: TRBD1; clone_size: -; v_call: TRBV28; cdr3_nt: TGTGCCAGCAGTTTGGCCGGGACAGGGGGGACTGAAGCTTTCTTT; cdr3_aa: CASSLAGTGGTEAFF
j_call: TRBJ1-2; d_call: TRBD1; clone_size: -; v_call: TRBV27; cdr3_nt: TGTGCCAGCAGTATGCCGGGACAGGGGTTTGGCTACACCTTC; cdr3_aa: CASSMPGQGFGYTF
j_call: TRBJ1-1; d_call: -; clone_size: -; v_call: TRBV28; cdr3_nt: TGTGCCAGCAGTCTCGAGGCCCCCCGTGAAGCTTTCTTT; cdr3_aa: CASSLEAPREAFF
j_call: TRBJ2-3; d_call: -; clone_size: -; v_call: TRBV7-3; cdr3_nt: TGTGCCAGCAGCTTGAATCTCCTAAGCACAGATACGCAGTATTTT; cdr3_aa: CASSLNLLSTDTQYF
j_call: TRBJ1-4; d_call: -; clone_size: -; v_call: TRBV18; cdr3_nt: TGTGCCAGCTCAGACAGTATCCGACCTGAAAAACTGTTTTTT; cdr3_aa: CASSDSIRPEKLFF
j_call: TRBJ1-3; d_call: -; clone_size: -; v_call: TRBV16; cdr3_nt: TGTGCCAGCAGCCCCCCGGGGGTTTTCTCTGGAAACACCATATATTTT; cdr3_aa: CASSPPGVFSGNTIYF
j_call: TRBJ1-6; d_call: TRBD1; clone_size: few; v_call: TRBV7-9; cdr3_nt: TGTGCCAGCACCCCAGGACAGGGGGTTTCACCCCTCCACTTT; cdr3_aa: CASTPGQGVSPLHF
j_call: TRBJ2-5; d_call: TRBD1; clone_size: -; v_call: TRBV3-1/TRBV3-2; cdr3_nt: TGTGCCAGCAGCCAAGAACAGGGGAGCAAGGAGACCCAGTACTTC; cdr3_aa: CASSQEQGSKETQYF
j_call: TRBJ2-7; d_call: TRBD1; clone_size: -; v_call: TRBV4-3; cdr3_nt: TGCGCCAGCAGCCTCGGGACAGGGGCCTGGTACGAGCAGTACTTC; cdr3_aa: CASSLGTGAWYEQYF
j_call: TRBJ1-4; d_call: TRBD1; clone_size: -; v_call: TRBV30; cdr3_nt: TGTGCCTGGGCAGGGTGGGGGACAGGGGGAACGGGTAATGAAAAACTGTTTTTT; cdr3_aa: CAWAGWGTGGTGNEKLFF
j_call: TRBJ1-6; d_call: TRBD1; clone_size: -; v_call: TRBV15; cdr3_nt: TGTGCCACCAGCAGAGCTGCAGGGGGCGAATCACCCCTCCACTTT; cdr3_aa: CATSRAAGGESPLHF
j_call: TRBJ1-4; d_call: -; clone_size: -; v_call: TRBV6-5; cdr3_nt: TGTGCCAGCAGTTACTCAGGGCAGGGGACTAATGAAAAACTGTTTTTT; cdr3_aa: CASSYSGQGTNEKLFF
j_call: TRBJ1-1; d_call: -; clone_size: -; v_call: TRBV5-1; cdr3_nt: TGCGCCAGCAGCTTGAGTGGGAGGAACACTGAAGCTTTCTTT; cdr3_aa: CASSLSGRNTEAFF
j_call: TRBJ2-2; d_call: -; clone_size: -; v_call: TRBV3-1/TRBV3-2; cdr3_nt: TGTGCCAGCAGTGGGAGGAGGACAGGCAGTACCGGGGAGCTGTTTTTT; cdr3_aa: CASSGRRTGSTGELFF
j_call: TRBJ1-1; d_call: -; clone_size: -; v_call: TRBV19; cdr3_nt: TGTGCCAGTAGTATAAGGAGCACTGAAGCTTTCTTT; cdr3_aa: CASSIRSTEAFF
j_call: TRBJ2-7; d_call: -; clone_size: once; v_call: TRBV29-1; cdr3_nt: TGCAGCGTTGACTCGGGAACGGGAACCTACGAGCAGTACTTC; cdr3_aa: CSVDSGTGTYEQYF
j_call: TRBJ1-2; d_call: TRBD1; clone_size: many; v_call: TRBV30; cdr3_nt: TGTGCCTTGAGCCGGGACAGGCCCTCCGGCTACACCTTC; cdr3_aa: CALSRDRPSGYTF
j_call: TRBJ2-5; d_call: -; clone_size: -; v_call: TRBV10-3; cdr3_nt: TGTGCCATCAGTGATACCAGGGGTGAAGGAGAGACCCAGTACTTC; cdr3_aa: CAISDTRGEGETQYF
j_call: TRBJ2-6; d_call: TRBD1; clone_size: -; v_call: TRBV19; cdr3_nt: TGTGCCAGTCGGGACAGGGATCCTGGGGCCAACGTCCTGACTTTC; cdr3_aa: CASRDRDPGANVLTF
j_call: TRBJ2-2; d_call: TRBD2; clone_size: -; v_call: TRBV5-6; cdr3_nt: TGTGCCAGCAGCTTGGGACTAGCGGGAGCCACCGGGGAGCTGTTTTTT; cdr3_aa: CASSLGLAGATGELFF
j_call: TRBJ1-1; d_call: -; clone_size: -; v_call: TRBV11-2; cdr3_nt: TGTGCCAGCAGAGGAGGATTCAACACTGAAGCTTTCTTT; cdr3_aa: CASRGGFNTEAFF
j_call: TRBJ1-1; d_call: TRBD1; clone_size: once; v_call: TRBV10-3; cdr3_nt: TGTGCCATCAGTTCACAGGGGAGAGCTTTCTTT; cdr3_aa: CAISSQGRAFF
j_call: TRBJ2-1; d_call: -; clone_size: -; v_call: TRBV25-1; cdr3_nt: TGTGCCAGCAGTCCTGCTAGCGCCAAGAGCTACAATGAGCAGTTCTTC; cdr3_aa: CASSPASAKSYNEQFF
j_call: TRBJ2-7; d_call: -; clone_size: -; v_call: TRBV5-8; cdr3_nt: TGTGCCAGCAGCTTCCTAGTCACGGGCGAGCAGTACTTC; cdr3_aa: CASSFLVTGEQYF
j_call: TRBJ1-6; d_call: -; clone_size: -; v_call: TRBV10-2; cdr3_nt: TGCGCCAGCAGTGAGTCGCTCTCAGGCCTCTATTCGACCCTCCACTTT; cdr3_aa: CASSESLSGLYSTLHF
j_call: TRBJ2-7; d_call: -; clone_size: -; v_call: TRBV29-1; cdr3_nt: TGCAGCGTTGGGCCCCCCTACGAGCAGTACTTC; cdr3_aa: CSVGPPYEQYF
j_call: TRBJ2-3; d_call: -; clone_size: few; v_call: TRBV5-1; cdr3_nt: TGCGCCAGCAGCTCCGGGACTAGCACAGATACGCAGTATTTT; cdr3_aa: CASSSGTSTDTQYF
j_call: TRBJ1-5; d_call: TRBD1; clone_size: -; v_call: TRBV19; cdr3_nt: TGTGCCAGTAGTAAGACAGGGAGCGGCCAGCCCCAGCATTTT; cdr3_aa: CASSKTGSGQPQHF
j_call: TRBJ1-2; d_call: -; clone_size: -; v_call: TRBV12-3/TRBV12-4; cdr3_nt: TGTGCCAGCAGTTTATCGGGTTCCGCTGGCTACACCTTC; cdr3_aa: CASSLSGSAGYTF
j_call: TRBJ2-7; d_call: -; clone_size: -; v_call: TRBV4-2; cdr3_nt: TGTGCCAGCAGCCAAGATACCCGGGCAGGACAAGCCTACGAGCAGTACTTC; cdr3_aa: CASSQDTRAGQAYEQYF
j_call: TRBJ1-1; d_call: TRBD1; clone_size: -; v_call: TRBV4-2; cdr3_nt: TGTGCCAGCAGCCAAGATGGGGGACAGGGCGGGAAGAACACTGAAGCTTTCTTT; cdr3_aa: CASSQDGGQGGKNTEAFF